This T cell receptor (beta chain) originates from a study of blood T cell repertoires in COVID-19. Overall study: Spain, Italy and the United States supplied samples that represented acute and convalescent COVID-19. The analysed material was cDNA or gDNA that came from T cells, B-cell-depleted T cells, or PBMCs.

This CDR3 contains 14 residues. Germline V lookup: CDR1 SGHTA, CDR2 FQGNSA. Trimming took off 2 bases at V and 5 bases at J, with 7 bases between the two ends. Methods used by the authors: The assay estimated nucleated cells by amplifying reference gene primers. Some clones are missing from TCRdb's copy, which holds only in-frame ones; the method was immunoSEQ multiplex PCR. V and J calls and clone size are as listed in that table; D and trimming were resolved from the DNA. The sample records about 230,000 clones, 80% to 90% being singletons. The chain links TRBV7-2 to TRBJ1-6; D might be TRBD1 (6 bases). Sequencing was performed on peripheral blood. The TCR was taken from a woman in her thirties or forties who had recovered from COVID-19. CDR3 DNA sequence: TGTGCCAGCAGCTTAAGGACAGATAATTCACCCCTCCACTTT. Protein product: CASSLRTDNSPLHF.